These T cell receptor beta chains were read from a single sample in a study of blood T cell repertoires in COVID-19. Sequenced by immunoSEQ multiplex PCR; TCRdb stores in-frame clones only, minus some. This table holds roughly 340,000 clones, approximately 87% found once. The sequencing input was peripheral blood. The origin of the receptors is a woman in her fifties or sixties with COVID-19, enrolled during active disease. The CDR3 runs from the conserved cysteine through the conserved F or W. The order of the fields is D gene, J gene, V gene, clone size, CDR3 DNA, CDR3 protein. The D gene is left open where the match is weak. The size field is filled for only some rows; it gives once, few, many or a size class.

D: NA; J: TRBJ2-4; V: TRBV6-5; size: NA; DNA: TGTGCCAGCAGTTACGGTCTAGCTGCAGCCAAAAACATTCAGTACTTC; CDR3: CASSYGLAAAKNIQYF
D: NA; J: TRBJ2-3; V: TRBV29-1; size: once; DNA: TGCAGCGTCGAGAGGGGGAGAGCAGATACGCAGTATTTT; CDR3: CSVERGRADTQYF
D: TRBD2; J: TRBJ2-1; V: TRBV11-3; size: NA; DNA: TGTGCCAGCAGCCCACGACTAGCGGGAGCGGTAGATGAGCAGTTCTTC; CDR3: CASSPRLAGAVDEQFF
D: NA; J: TRBJ1-1; V: TRBV7-9; size: NA; DNA: TGTGCCAGCAGCTTAGCCCCACGGAGTGAAGCTTTCTTT; CDR3: CASSLAPRSEAFF
D: TRBD2; J: TRBJ2-1; V: TRBV18; size: NA; DNA: TGTGCCAGCTCACAATTTACTAGCGGGAGTACTCACGGGGAGTTCTTC; CDR3: CASSQFTSGSTHGEFF
D: TRBD2; J: TRBJ2-1; V: TRBV5-1; size: NA; DNA: TGCGCCAGCAGGCGTAGCGGGAGGGAGACCTACAATGAGCAGTTCTTC; CDR3: CASRRSGRETYNEQFF
D: TRBD2; J: TRBJ2-2; V: TRBV5-6; size: once; DNA: TGTGCCAGCAGCTCCGGACTAGCGGGAGGAGGAGGCGGGGAGCTGTTTTTT; CDR3: CASSSGLAGGGGGELFF
D: TRBD2; J: TRBJ2-3; V: TRBV6-4; size: NA; DNA: TGTGCCAGCAGTGGGGGACTAGCGGGAACCACAGATACGCAGTATTTT; CDR3: CASSGGLAGTTDTQYF
D: NA; J: TRBJ2-3; V: TRBV5-1; size: NA; DNA: TGCGCCAGCAGCTTGCGTCGGTACACAGATACGCAGTATTTT; CDR3: CASSLRRYTDTQYF
D: NA; J: TRBJ1-3; V: TRBV7-2; size: NA; DNA: TGTGCCAGCAGCTTAGCTGCAGGGACAGGAAACACCATATATTTT; CDR3: CASSLAAGTGNTIYF
D: NA; J: TRBJ1-4; V: TRBV7-9; size: NA; DNA: TGTGCCAGCAGCCAAATCAGGAATGAAAAACTGTTTTTT; CDR3: CASSQIRNEKLFF
D: NA; J: TRBJ2-1; V: TRBV5-1; size: NA; DNA: TGCGCCAGCACGGGGGGCGGCGGGGTACCCTACAATGAGCAGTTCTTC; CDR3: CASTGGGGVPYNEQFF
D: NA; J: TRBJ1-5; V: TRBV29-1; size: NA; DNA: TGCAGCGTCGGAATGGGGCGGGGGAATCAGCCCCAGCATTTT; CDR3: CSVGMGRGNQPQHF
D: TRBD1; J: TRBJ2-7; V: TRBV19; size: NA; DNA: TGTGCCAGTAGTTCCGCCGGGACAGCCTCCTACGAGCAGTACTTC; CDR3: CASSSAGTASYEQYF
D: NA; J: TRBJ2-2; V: TRBV3-1/TRBV3-2; size: NA; DNA: TGTGCCAGCAGCCCCGGCACCGGGGAGCTGTTTTTT; CDR3: CASSPGTGELFF
D: NA; J: TRBJ2-2; V: TRBV19; size: NA; DNA: TGTGCCAGTAGTATGAGACAGTACACCGGGGAGCTGTTTTTT; CDR3: CASSMRQYTGELFF
D: TRBD1; J: TRBJ1-2; V: TRBV7-9; size: NA; DNA: TGTGCCAGCAGCTCCAGACAGGGCCGTTATGGCTACACCTTC; CDR3: CASSSRQGRYGYTF
D: NA; J: TRBJ2-7; V: TRBV7-8; size: NA; DNA: TGTGCCAGCAGCTTACGCGAACAGAGCTCCTACGAGCAGTACTTC; CDR3: CASSLREQSSYEQYF
D: TRBD1; J: TRBJ1-4; V: TRBV30; size: NA; DNA: TGTGCCTGGGGGTGGGGACAGAGCGAGGGAAAACTGTTTTTT; CDR3: CAWGWGQSEGKLFF
D: NA; J: TRBJ1-1; V: TRBV7-2; size: NA; DNA: TGTGCCAGCAGCTTAGTAGGAGGGCAGTCTAACACTGAAGCTTTCTTT; CDR3: CASSLVGGQSNTEAFF
D: NA; J: TRBJ2-1; V: TRBV3-1/TRBV3-2; size: NA; DNA: TGTGCCAGCAGCCCTGGAGGACGGGAGTACAATGAGCAGTTCTTC; CDR3: CASSPGGREYNEQFF
D: NA; J: TRBJ1-5; V: TRBV6-2/TRBV6-3; size: once; DNA: TGTGCCAGCAGTCTCGACCCGGGGACAAGACGGGATCAGCCCCAGCATTTT; CDR3: CASSLDPGTRRDQPQHF
D: NA; J: TRBJ1-2; V: TRBV25-1; size: NA; DNA: TGTGCCAGCTACCTAGATGGCTACACCTTC; CDR3: CASYLDGYTF
D: NA; J: TRBJ2-3; V: TRBV9; size: NA; DNA: TGTGCCAGCAGCGTGTCGACTAACACAGATACGCAGTATTTT; CDR3: CASSVSTNTDTQYF
D: NA; J: TRBJ1-4; V: TRBV6-6; size: once; DNA: TGTGCCAGCACTGACAACGAAAAACTGTTTTTT; CDR3: CASTDNEKLFF
D: NA; J: TRBJ1-1; V: TRBV6-1; size: NA; DNA: TGTGCCAGCAGTGATCAGGCAGGGATGAACACTGAAGCTTTCTTT; CDR3: CASSDQAGMNTEAFF
D: NA; J: TRBJ1-2; V: TRBV5-1; size: NA; DNA: TGCGCCAGCAGACCGGCAGGGGTAGATGGCTACACCTTC; CDR3: CASRPAGVDGYTF
D: TRBD1; J: TRBJ1-3; V: TRBV9; size: NA; DNA: TGTGCCAGCAGCGTAGGGCTCTTACAGGGGAAAACTGGAAACACCATATATTTT; CDR3: CASSVGLLQGKTGNTIYF
D: NA; J: TRBJ1-1; V: TRBV30; size: NA; DNA: TGTGCCTGGAGTGGGCAGATGGTGAACACTGAAGCTTTCTTT; CDR3: CAWSGQMVNTEAFF
D: TRBD2; J: TRBJ2-3; V: TRBV5-1; size: NA; DNA: TGCGCCAGCAGCTTACGGACTAGCGGGGAGTATGGTACGCAGTATTTT; CDR3: CASSLRTSGEYGTQYF
D: TRBD2; J: TRBJ2-1; V: TRBV3-1/TRBV3-2; size: NA; DNA: TGTGCCAGCAGCCAAGATGCCTACCAGCGGGGGTCCTACAATGAGCAGTTCTTC; CDR3: CASSQDAYQRGSYNEQFF
D: TRBD1; J: TRBJ2-1; V: TRBV11-3; size: NA; DNA: TGTGCCAGCAGCCCGGCCGGGCAGGGGGAGTTCAATGAGCAGTTCTTC; CDR3: CASSPAGQGEFNEQFF
D: NA; J: TRBJ2-7; V: TRBV9; size: NA; DNA: TGTGCCAGCAGCACCAAAGGGCAGGGATGGCACGAGCAGTACTTC; CDR3: CASSTKGQGWHEQYF
D: NA; J: TRBJ1-6; V: TRBV5-4; size: NA; DNA: TGTGCCAGCAGACGTACCCCGGGACAAATTTCACCCCTCCACTTT; CDR3: CASRRTPGQISPLHF
D: TRBD2; J: TRBJ2-1; V: TRBV6-2/TRBV6-3; size: NA; DNA: TGTGCCAGCAGTTACCCGACTAGCGGTTACAATGAGCAGTTCTTC; CDR3: CASSYPTSGYNEQFF
D: TRBD2; J: TRBJ2-3; V: TRBV4-1; size: NA; DNA: TGCGCCAGCAGCCAGCCCGGGACTAGCGGGAGGGAGTATTTT; CDR3: CASSQPGTSGREYF
D: NA; J: TRBJ1-2; V: TRBV30; size: NA; DNA: TGTGCCTGGAGAAATGACAGAGTTGGAGGCTACACCTTC; CDR3: CAWRNDRVGGYTF
D: NA; J: TRBJ1-2; V: TRBV25-1; size: NA; DNA: TGTGCCAGCACCTTGACGGGAAGGGCCCCTAACTATGGCTACACCTTC; CDR3: CASTLTGRAPNYGYTF
D: NA; J: TRBJ2-7; V: TRBV6-5; size: NA; DNA: TGTGCCAGCAGTTACGGGAGTACCTACGAGCAGTACTTC; CDR3: CASSYGSTYEQYF
D: TRBD1; J: TRBJ2-5; V: TRBV6-5; size: NA; DNA: TGTGCCAGCATTAGAGACGGGACAGCTCAAGAGACCCAGTACTTC; CDR3: CASIRDGTAQETQYF
D: NA; J: TRBJ1-4; V: TRBV19; size: few; DNA: TGTGCCACCGAGATGGGGGGGGTTAATGAAAAACTGTTTTTT; CDR3: CATEMGGVNEKLFF
D: NA; J: TRBJ1-1; V: TRBV6-2/TRBV6-3; size: few; DNA: TGTGCCAGCAGTTACTCGAGTAGCAGAGCTTTCTTT; CDR3: CASSYSSSRAFF
D: TRBD1; J: TRBJ2-6; V: TRBV5-1; size: NA; DNA: TGCGCCAGCAGAGGGGACAGAAGCTCTGGGGCCAACGTCCTGACTTTC; CDR3: CASRGDRSSGANVLTF